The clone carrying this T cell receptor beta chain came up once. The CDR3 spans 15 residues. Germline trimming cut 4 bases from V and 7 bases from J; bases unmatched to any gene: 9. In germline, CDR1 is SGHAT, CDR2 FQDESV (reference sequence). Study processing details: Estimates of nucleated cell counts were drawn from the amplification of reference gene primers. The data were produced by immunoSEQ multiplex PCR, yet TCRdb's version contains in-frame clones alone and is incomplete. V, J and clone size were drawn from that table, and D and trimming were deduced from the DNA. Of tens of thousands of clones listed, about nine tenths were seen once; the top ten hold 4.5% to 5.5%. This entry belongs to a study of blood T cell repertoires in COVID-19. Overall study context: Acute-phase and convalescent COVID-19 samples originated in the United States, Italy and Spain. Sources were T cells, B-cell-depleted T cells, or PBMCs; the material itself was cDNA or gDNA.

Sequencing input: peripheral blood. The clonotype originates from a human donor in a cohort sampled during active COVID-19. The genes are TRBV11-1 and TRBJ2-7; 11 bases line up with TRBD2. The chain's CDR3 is CASSSGLAEREEQYF. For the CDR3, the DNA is TGTGCCAGCAGCTCGGGACTAGCGGAACGGGAAGAGCAGTACTTC.